The 4 T cell receptor beta chains presented below share a single source sample, sequenced in a study of identifying expanded T cells in peripheral blood. Assay used: immunoSEQ multiplex PCR; TCRdb lists only in-frame clones, some missing. The sample consists of about 100,000 clones, approximately 89% of them appearing once. Sequencing input: blood. The receptors shown here come from a person between 18 and 75 years old in good health.

This chain joins TRBV5-1 and TRBJ1-2; weak D call: TRBD1 (6 bases). The CDR3 totals 16 residues. The V end was cut by 4 bases, the J end by 2 bases, with 18 bases between. Per the germline V gene, CDR1 is SGHRS and CDR2 is YFSETQ. CDR3 nucleotide sequence: TGCGCCAGCAGCCCAACCGGACAGTTACTAAACTATGGCTACACCTTC. Amino acid sequence: CASSPTGQLLNYGYTF.

The V and J genes are TRBV19 and TRBJ1-5, with D hard to call. Germline assignment: CDR1 LNHDA and CDR2 SQIVND (reference sequence). Trimming cost V 4 bases and J 2 bases, with 12 bases left between them. This CDR3 is built from 15 residues. In DNA form, the CDR3 reads TGTGCCAGTAGTAGAAAGCCGGCGGGCAATCAGCCCCAGCATTTT. It yields the protein CASSRKPAGNQPQHF.

This clone came up once. The rearrangement links TRBV5-5 to TRBJ1-1, with 9 bases that match TRBD1. From germline, CDR1 is SGHKS and CDR2 YYEKEE (reference sequence). V lost 0 bases and J lost 3; bases outside the gene matches: 3. This CDR3 spans 15 amino acids. The CDR3 sequence is CASSLDGQGYTEAFF. CDR3 bases: TGTGCCAGCAGCTTGGATGGACAGGGGTACACTGAAGCTTTCTTT.

The chain employs TRBV19 and TRBJ1-3; 8 nucleotides agree with TRBD1. V was pared by 4 bases and J by 3 bases, with 2 bases of the junction left unmatched. Germline CDR1 LNHDA, CDR2 SQIVND (reference sequence). The CDR3 totals 14 residues. The CDR3 loop is CASSTGGNGNTIYF. DNA of the CDR3: TGTGCCAGTAGTACAGGGGGCAATGGAAACACCATATATTTT. Combining the CDR3 with reference TRBV19 and TRBJ1-3 gives the whole variable domain DGGITQSPKYLFRKEGQNVTLSCEQNLNHDAMYWYRQDPGQGLRLIYYSQIVNDFQKGDIAEGYSVSREKKESFPLTVTSAQKNPTAFYLCASSTGGNGNTIYFGEGSWLTVV.